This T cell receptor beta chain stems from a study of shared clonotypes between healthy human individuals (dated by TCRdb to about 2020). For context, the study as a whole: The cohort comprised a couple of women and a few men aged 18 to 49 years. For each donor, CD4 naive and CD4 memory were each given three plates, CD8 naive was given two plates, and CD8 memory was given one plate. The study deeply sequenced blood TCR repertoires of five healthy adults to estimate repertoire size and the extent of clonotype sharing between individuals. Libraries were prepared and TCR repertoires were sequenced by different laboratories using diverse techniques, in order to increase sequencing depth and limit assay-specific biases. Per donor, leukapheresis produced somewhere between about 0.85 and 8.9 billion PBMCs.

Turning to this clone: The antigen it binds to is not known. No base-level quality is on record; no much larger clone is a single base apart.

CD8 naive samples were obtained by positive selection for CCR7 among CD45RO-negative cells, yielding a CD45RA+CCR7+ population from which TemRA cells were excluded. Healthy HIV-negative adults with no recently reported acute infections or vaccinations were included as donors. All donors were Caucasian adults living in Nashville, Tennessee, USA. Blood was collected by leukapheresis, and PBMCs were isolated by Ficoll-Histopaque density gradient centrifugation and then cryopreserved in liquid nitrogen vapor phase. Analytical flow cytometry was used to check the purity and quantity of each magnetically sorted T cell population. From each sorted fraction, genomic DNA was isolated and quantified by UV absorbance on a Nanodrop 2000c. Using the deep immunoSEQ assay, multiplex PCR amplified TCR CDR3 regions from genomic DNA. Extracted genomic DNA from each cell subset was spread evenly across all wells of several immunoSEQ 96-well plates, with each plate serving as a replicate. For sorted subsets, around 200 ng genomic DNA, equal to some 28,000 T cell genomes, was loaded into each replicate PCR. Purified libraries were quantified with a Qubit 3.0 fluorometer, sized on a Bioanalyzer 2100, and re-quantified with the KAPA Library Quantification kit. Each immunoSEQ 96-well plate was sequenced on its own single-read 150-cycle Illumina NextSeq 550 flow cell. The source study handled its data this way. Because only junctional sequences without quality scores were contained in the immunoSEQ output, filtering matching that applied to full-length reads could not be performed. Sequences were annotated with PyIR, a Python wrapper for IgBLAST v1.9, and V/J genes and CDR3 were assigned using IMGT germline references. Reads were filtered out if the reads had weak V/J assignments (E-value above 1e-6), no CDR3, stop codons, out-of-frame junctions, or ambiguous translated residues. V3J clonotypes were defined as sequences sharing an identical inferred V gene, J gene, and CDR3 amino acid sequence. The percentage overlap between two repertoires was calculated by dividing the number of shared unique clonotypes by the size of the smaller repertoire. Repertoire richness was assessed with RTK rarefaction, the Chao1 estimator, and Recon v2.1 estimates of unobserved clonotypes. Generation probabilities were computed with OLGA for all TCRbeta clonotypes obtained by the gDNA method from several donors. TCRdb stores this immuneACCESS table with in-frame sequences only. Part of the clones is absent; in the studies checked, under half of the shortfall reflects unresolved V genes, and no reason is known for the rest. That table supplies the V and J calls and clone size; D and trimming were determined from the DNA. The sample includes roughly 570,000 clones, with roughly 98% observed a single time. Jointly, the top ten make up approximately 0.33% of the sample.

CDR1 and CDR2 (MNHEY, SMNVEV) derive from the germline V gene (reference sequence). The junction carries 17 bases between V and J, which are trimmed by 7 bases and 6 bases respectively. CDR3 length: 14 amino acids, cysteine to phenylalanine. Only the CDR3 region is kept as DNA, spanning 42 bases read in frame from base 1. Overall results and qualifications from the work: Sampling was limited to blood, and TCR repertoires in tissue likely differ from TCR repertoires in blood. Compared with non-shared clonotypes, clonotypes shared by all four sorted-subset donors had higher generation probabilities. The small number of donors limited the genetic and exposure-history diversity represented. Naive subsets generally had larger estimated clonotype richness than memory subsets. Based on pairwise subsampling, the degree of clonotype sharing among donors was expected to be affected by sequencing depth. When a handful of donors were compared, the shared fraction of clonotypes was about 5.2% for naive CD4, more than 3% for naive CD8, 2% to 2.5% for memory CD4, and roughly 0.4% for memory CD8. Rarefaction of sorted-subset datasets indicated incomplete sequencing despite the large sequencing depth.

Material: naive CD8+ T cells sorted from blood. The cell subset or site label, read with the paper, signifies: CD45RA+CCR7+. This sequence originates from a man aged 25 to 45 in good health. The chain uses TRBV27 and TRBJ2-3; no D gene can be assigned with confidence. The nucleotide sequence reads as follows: TGTGCCAGCACCTCCGGCTACAGTTCGGATACGCAGTATTTT. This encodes CASTSGYSSDTQYF.